Below are 21 T cell receptor beta chains sequenced from a single sample in a study of cytomegalovirus exposure and HLA in healthy donors (dated by TCRdb to 2016 to 2017). Library prep was done by the immunoSEQ multiplex PCR assay. A mixture of 60 forward primers for TCR Vbeta segments and 13 reverse primers for TCR Jbeta segments was used in the multiplex PCR. TCRdb holds this immuneACCESS table with in-frame rearrangements only. Some clones are missing; in checked studies, unresolved V genes explain under half, and the rest has no known cause. The sample table holds a few hundred thousand clones, of which around 86% were seen once. Roughly 10% of the sample comes from the top ten. Source material: PBMCs. These receptor sequences come from a woman aged 50 to 65 in good health and CMV-seropositive.

In its sample, this clone was seen once. The V gene is TRBV14, the J gene TRBJ1-2, with D uncertain. The CDR3 is 15 amino acids. Trimming shortened V by 0 bases and J by 7 bases, and 15 bases separated the two germline ends. The germline CDR1 and CDR2 sequences are SGHDN and FVKESK. The CDR3 nucleotides are TGTGCCAGCAGCCAAGATTACCGGGGATCGTTTGGCTACACCTTC. It is translated as CASSQDYRGSFGYTF.

The chain employs TRBV5-1 and TRBJ1-4; no reliable D call. V was cut by 4 bases and J by 7 bases, with 17 bases left in between. CDR3 length: 15 residues. Per the germline V gene, CDR1 is SGHRS and CDR2 is YFSETQ. The CDR3 bases are TGCGCCAGCAGCCCCGCAAAAGCGGGCGGTGAAAAACTGTTTTTT. It translates to CASSPAKAGGEKLFF.

The chain joins TRBV18 to TRBJ1-1, with TRBD1 as a possible D gene (5 bases). V was shortened by 2 bases and J by 8 bases, with 9 bases between the two germline ends. The CDR3 spans 12 residues. CDR1 is KGHSH and CDR2 is LQKENI in the germline V gene. CDR3 bases: TGTGCCAGCTCACCAGCGGGGGGAGAAGCTTTCTTT. It is translated as CASSPAGGEAFF.

Comments on this clone: Other DNA sequences in the same sample also yield this CDR3. This chain connects TRBV5-1 to TRBJ2-3; TRBD2 aligns across 8 bases. The J segment lost 5 bases and the V segment lost 4 bases, leaving 6 bases of the junction unmatched. Germline V gives CDR1 SGHRS, CDR2 YFSETQ. The length of the CDR3 is 14 residues. The CDR3: CASSPGGAGDTQYF. In nucleotides, the CDR3 is TGCGCCAGCAGCCCCGGGGGGGCGGGAGATACGCAGTATTTT.

In this sample, this clone turned up a few times. The junction departs from the called germline gene at one end, perhaps through a read error. This sequence joins TRBV6-6 and TRBJ1-1; 9 bases map to TRBD1. The germline V gene has CDR1 MNHNY and CDR2 SVGAGI (reference sequence). The CDR3 runs 15 residues. The CDR3 sequence: CAISEGQGRSTEAFF. CDR3 nucleotides: TGTGCCATCAGTGAGGGACAGGGACGAAGCACTGAAGCTTTCTTT.

This clone has just one count. The rearrangement joins TRBV4-2 to TRBJ2-5; 12 bases line up with TRBD1. Germline CDR1 is LGHNA and CDR2 is YNFKEQ. J lost 7 bases, V lost 2 bases, and 8 bases had no gene match. The CDR3 is made up of 16 amino acids. The CDR3 bases are TGTGCCAGCAGCCAATGGGGACAGGGGGCATTCGGGACCCAGTACTTC. It is translated as CASSQWGQGAFGTQYF.

The V call is TRBV30, the J call TRBJ2-6; 7 nucleotides align to TRBD1. The CDR3 runs 16 residues. Germline V CDR1 and CDR2: GTSNPN, SVGIG (reference sequence). The trim removed 8 bases at V and 4 bases at J, leaving 14 bases unmatched. The CDR3 loop reads CARLTGVGSGANVLTF. Here the CDR3 DNA reads TGTGCCCGATTAACAGGGGTAGGATCCGGGGCCAACGTCCTGACTTTC.

The chain has TRBV5-1 and TRBJ1-4; TRBD1 agrees at 9 bases. This CDR3 region has 14 residues. V lost 4 bases and J lost 8; bases outside the gene matches: 6. CDR1 and CDR2 (germline): SGHRS, YFSETQ. CDR3 residues: CASSRDRVEEKLFF. The CDR3 coding sequence is TGCGCCAGCAGCAGGGACAGGGTCGAAGAAAAACTGTTTTTT.

This clone was detected a few times. The genes are TRBV5-1 and TRBJ2-3; 9 bases map to TRBD2. CDR1 and CDR2 from the germline V gene are SGHRS and YFSETQ. This CDR3 spans 15 amino acids. V was pared by 2 bases and J by 2 bases, with 3 bases of the junction left unmatched. CDR3 amino acids: CASSFLAGYTDTQYF. The CDR3 DNA follows: TGCGCCAGCAGCTTCCTAGCGGGGTACACAGATACGCAGTATTTT.

The chain recombines TRBV4-2 with TRBJ1-2; 9 bases are shared with TRBD1. Germline-derived CDR1 and CDR2 are LGHNA and YNFKEQ. V gave up 7 bases and J gave up 1 base; unmatched junction bases: 7. CDR3 length: 15 residues. CDR3 loop: CASTRQGGGNYGYTF. CDR3 bases: TGTGCCAGCACGCGACAGGGGGGCGGTAACTATGGCTACACCTTC.

The chain carries TRBV30 and TRBJ1-2; D might be TRBD1 (6 bases). Between the trimmed V and J ends, which lost 4 bases and 6 bases, there was a span of 15 bases. This CDR3 region has 13 residues. CDR1 and CDR2 from the germline V gene are GTSNPN and SVGIG (reference sequence). CDR3 residues: CAWINGGHDGYTF. CDR3 DNA: TGTGCCTGGATCAACGGGGGGCACGATGGCTACACCTTC.

The genes are TRBV18 and TRBJ2-7, with D possibly TRBD1 on 6 matching bases. V was cut by 3 bases and J by 6 bases, with 21 bases left in between. The CDR3 spans 16 residues. The germline CDR1 and CDR2 sequences are KGHSH and LQKENI. The CDR3 coding sequence is TGTGCCAGCTCACCGGTTGTCAACAGGGAATCTCGCGAGCAGTACTTC. Its protein is CASSPVVNRESREQYF.

This clone has only a few counts. J is TRBJ2-6 and V is TRBV5-4, with D maybe TRBD2 (5 bases). The CDR3 totals 16 residues. V was cut by 2 bases and J by 2 bases, with 11 bases left in between. Germline lookup yields CDR1 SGHNT and CDR2 YYREEE (reference sequence). The CDR3 here is CASSFGVSTGANVLTF. In DNA form, the CDR3 reads TGTGCCAGCAGCTTCGGGGTTTCAACTGGGGCCAACGTCCTGACTTTC.

The chain joins TRBV13 to TRBJ2-5; 7 bases are a match to TRBD1. The V and J ends lost 0 bases and 2 bases, in that order; junction bases with no gene match: 3. CDR1 is PRHDT, CDR2 FYEKMQ, per germline (reference sequence). CDR3 length: 15 amino acids. In DNA, the CDR3 is TGTGCCAGCAGCTTAGGGCAGGGACAGCAAGAGACCCAGTACTTC. Translated: CASSLGQGQQETQYF.

The V gene is TRBV7-2, the J gene TRBJ1-6; no definite D call. The germline V gene has CDR1 SGHTA and CDR2 FQGNSA. V was clipped by 5 bases and J by 7 bases, with 12 bases between them. The CDR3 covers 14 residues. CDR3 in DNA: TGTGCCAGCAGCCACCCCGAGCGGAATTCACCCCTCCACTTT. This gives the protein CASSHPERNSPLHF.

About this clone itself: One junction end disagrees with the germline gene, perhaps due to a read error. The chain is built from TRBV7-9 and TRBJ2-1, with D unresolved. CDR3 length: 8 residues. Germline V gene lookup returns CDR1 SEHNR and CDR2 FQNEAQ (reference sequence). The CDR3 spells CSSSPEFF. The CDR3 DNA reads TGTTCCAGCAGTCCGGAGTTCTTC.

The chain uses TRBV11-2 and TRBJ2-3; tentative D call: TRBD2 (6 bases). The CDR3 runs to 17 residues. Germline values: CDR1 SGHAT, CDR2 FQNNGV. V lost 2 bases and J 10 bases, leaving 25 bases between the germline ends. The DNA for the CDR3 is TGTGCCAGCAGCTTACCCGAAGGGGTATCTACTAAGCGGGCGCAGTATTTT. Residues: CASSLPEGVSTKRAQYF.

The V gene is TRBV5-1, the J gene TRBJ2-3; 8 nucleotides align to TRBD2. J was trimmed by 6 bases and V by 4 bases; bases with no gene match: 7. CDR1 is SGHRS, CDR2 YFSETQ, per germline. The CDR3 spans 14 residues. In DNA form, the CDR3 reads TGCGCCAGCAGCCCCGGGGGGGCGGACGATACGCAGTATTTT. Protein sequence: CASSPGGADDTQYF.

The chain links TRBV19 to TRBJ2-4; D not certain. The germline gives CDR1 LNHDA, CDR2 SQIVND (reference sequence). The CDR3 has 16 residues. V dropped 1 base and J dropped 0 bases, with 10 bases sitting between them. The CDR3 DNA reads as TGTGCCAGTAGTATAGTGGCACAGATAGCCAAAAACATTCAGTACTTC. Amino acid sequence: CASSIVAQIAKNIQYF.

This chain links TRBV7-6 with TRBJ2-7; TRBD1 might be the D (5 bases). This CDR3 spans 13 amino acids. Trimming stripped 1 base from V and 5 bases from J, with 9 bases between. CDR1 is SGHVS, CDR2 FNYEAQ, per germline. For the CDR3, the DNA is TGTGCCAGCAGCTTAGTGTGGGGCAACGAGCAGTACTTC. As protein: CASSLVWGNEQYF.

V and J are TRBV21-1 and TRBJ1-2. TRBV21-1 is given as a pseudogene. There are 17 residues in the CDR3. The CDR3 is CASSKEQHPLEGYGYTF. The CDR3 DNA reads TGTGCCAGCAGCAAGGAACAGCATCCCCTAGAGGGCTATGGCTACACCTTC.